This TCR beta chain was identified during a study of T-cell memory formation after mild COVID-19 (dated by TCRdb to about 2021). Regarding the research as a whole: Most TCR sequence clusters were specific to one of the two donors. In a couple of donors, T-cell clones that expanded and contracted after mild COVID-19 were tracked by sequencing TCRalpha and TCRbeta repertoires over time. The cohort comprised two young, previously healthy adult volunteers, one female and one male. The paper as a whole reports these results and caveats: Some responding clones were found in pre-infection memory, which suggests that pre-existing cross-reactive memory T cells took part in the SARS-CoV-2 response. Balanced CD4/CD8 phenotypes were observed for clones contracting from day 15 to 85, whereas a bias towards CD4+ was observed for a second wave of clones expanding from day 15 to 37. The second-wave clones that peaked on day 37 were not confirmed to be SARS-CoV-2 specific. Only a couple of mild cases were covered by the study, and larger cohorts that include severe cases with pre-infection samples were considered necessary. Contracting CD4+ clones were found mainly in CM and EM memory subsets, while CD8+ clones were enriched in EMRA.

The V end loses 8 bases and the J end loses 6 bases, and a stretch of 19 bases separates them. Based on the germline V gene, the CDR1 and CDR2 sequences are MNHEY and SVGEGT. Spanning cysteine to phenylalanine, the CDR3 consists of 14 amino acids. The read is trimmed to its CDR3 DNA, 42 bases read in frame from base 1. The listed sequencing device is Illumina NovaSeq 6000. cDNA libraries for TCRalpha and TCRbeta were prepared by 5'RACE using constant-segment primers, with sample barcodes and unique molecular identifiers added. RNA was extracted from every sample with Trizol reagent. The libraries were amplified in two PCR steps, and the second step added a second sample barcode and Illumina TruSeq adapters. Sequencing of the libraries was done on an Illumina NovaSeq, producing 2 x 150 bp paired-end reads. As for the original processing: With migec v1.2.7, reads were demultiplexed and then collapsed into UMI-guided consensus sequences. Using mixcr v2.1.11, UMI consensuses were aligned to TRA and TRB V and J templates and then assembled into clonotypes. A clonotype was counted as expanded or contracted only when both edgeR and NoisET called the clonotype significant, with the noise models trained on biological replicates. For edgeR calls, the thresholds were a false discovery rate-adjusted p below 0.01 and a log2 fold-change of 1. PCA with hierarchical clustering of max-normalized trajectories of the 1000 most abundant clonotypes was used as exploratory dynamics analysis. Each responding clone was given a CD4 or CD8 phenotype based on the CD4+ and CD8+ repertoires, which had been sequenced separately. TCRdb ran its own pipeline on the public reads, namely fastp trimming at Q25 and MiXCR clone calling, and kept in-frame beta chains. Duplicate CDR3 protein sequences are folded into a single record with the most common DNA and genes. The V and J calls, along with clone size, are taken from TCRdb and not from the paper's own processing. This sample holds 500,000 to 600,000 distinct CDR3 sequences; more than 15% were observed only once. The top ten clonotypes cover 12% of the sample.

Ficoll-Paque density gradient centrifugation was the method used to isolate PBMCs. This clonotype was counted a few times. No cognate antigen has been identified for it. Base qualities are not provided; no much larger clone lies one nucleotide away. Sequenced material: PBMCs or a T cell subset sorted from them (not recorded which). The sequence links TRBV6-2 or TRBV6-3 to TRBJ1-1; the D segment could be TRBD1, given 5 matching bases. This TCR derives from an adult woman who had mild COVID-19 (a few samples of this study predate the infection). The sample titles of this study are shuffled in the database, so cell type and time point are left out; the donor was told from shared clones. The CDR3 reads CASGDPQERPEAFF. The DNA is as follows: TGTGCCAGCGGAGATCCACAGGAGAGGCCTGAAGCTTTCTTT.